Sequencing of this T cell receptor beta chain was carried out in a study of T-cell reconstitution after alpha-beta-depleted transplantation in children. Unique molecular identifiers featured in how the TCRbeta library was prepared. Via MiXCR, TCRdb re-called the PCR reads, giving one row per CDR3 protein. The profile covers 350,000 to 450,000 distinct CDR3 sequences, with about a fifth appearing a single time and approximately 3.8% taken by the ten largest. At least ten counts were recorded for this clonotype. The V gene lost 4 bases and the J gene lost 4 bases, with 10 bases spanning the gap. CDR3 length equals 14 residues. The V gene's germline CDR1 is ENHRY and CDR2 SYGVKD.

The TCR sequence derives from a human donor who donated a stem cell graft to a child with acute myeloid leukemia. The chain combines TRBV10-3 with TRBJ2-2, with D hard to call. Source: PBMCs from the stem cell graft donor, taken from the stem cell graft. CDR3 DNA sequence: TGTGCCATCAGTGTCCAGCGCGGCACCGGGGAGCTGTTTTTT. The encoded protein is CAISVQRGTGELFF.